This T cell receptor beta chain was observed in a study of Graves' ophthalmopathy and Graves' hyperthyroidism. The authors enrolled newly diagnosed hyperthyroidism patients aged 18 to 65 with under 2 months' duration. Clinical symptoms and serum thyroxine were used for diagnosis; TRAb, thyroid ultrasound and orbital computed tomography were also relied on. The length of the CDR3 is 19 residues. From germline, CDR1 is LNHDA and CDR2 SQIVND (reference sequence). Trimming stripped 3 bases from V and 1 base from J, with 22 bases between. At least ten counts were recorded for this clonotype. Its antigen remains unidentified. Whole-study results and caveats: Blood also contained most of the expanded thyroid clonotypes above 0.001 frequency. A model built from 13 signatures distinguished ophthalmopathy from stable hyperthyroidism with 87.88% sensitivity and about 77% specificity.

Amplification from RNA transcripts yielded the TCR beta CDR3 regions. First-round RT-PCR relied on HTBI primers, and a second-round multiplex PCR came next. TCRdb re-derived calls from the multiplex PCR reads in MiXCR, one entry per CDR3 protein. The sample shows hundreds of thousands of distinct CDR3 sequences, approximately 22% of them seen only once. The chain joins TRBV19 to TRBJ1-5, with D tentatively TRBD1 (6 bases). This clonotype originated in a woman under 30 with stable Graves' hyperthyroidism. Some clones in this sample may be carry-over from other donors' samples. Specimen: peripheral blood. The CDR3 reads CASSIPQGRLGYSNQPQHF. The CDR3 bases are TGTGCCAGTAGTATCCCACAGGGAAGGTTGGGATACAGCAATCAGCCCCAGCATTTT.